The count of the clone carrying this T cell receptor (beta chain) is one. Its antigen remains unidentified. The data are from a study of OX40 agonist ivuxolimab in advanced cancers. At the level of the study: The dose-escalation group included hepatocellular carcinoma, melanoma, renal cell carcinoma and head and neck cancer.

Notes on the study in general: At 0.1 to 3.0 mg/kg, CD4+ and CD8+ blood T cells expanded clonally by week 6.

From germline, CDR1 is MNHNY and CDR2 SVGAGI (reference sequence). The length of the CDR3 is 13 residues. Trimming shortened V by 6 bases and J by 6 bases, and 15 bases separated the two germline ends. The assay was immunoSEQ multiplex PCR, and TCRdb's table has in-frame clones only and misses some. The sample has more than 85,000 clones, roughly 90% seen once. Sampling times: baseline, cycle 4 day 1, cycle 7 day 1. This chain joins TRBV6-6 and TRBJ2-7; the D is unclear. Sequenced material: CD4+ or CD8+ T cells sorted from blood, taken in a trial of the OX40 agonist ivuxolimab. This clonotype originated in an adult with an advanced solid tumor such as melanoma, head and neck, liver or kidney cancer. The CDR3 sequence is CASSDIVRVEQYF. CDR3 sequence (DNA): TGTGCCAGCAGCGATATCGTAAGGGTCGAGCAGTACTTC.